This TCR beta chain appears in the sequencing data of a study of blood T cell repertoires in COVID-19. Study information: PBMCs, B-cell-depleted T cells, or T cells were the source of the cDNA or gDNA that made up the material.

With 1 base removed from V and 2 bases from J, the gap between germline ends came to 18 bases. This CDR3 contains 17 residues. Per germline, CDR1 LGHNT and CDR2 FRNRAP. Clinical history reported by participants formed the basis on which cohorts were assigned. As processed by the authors: Reference gene primer amplification in the assay estimated nucleated cell counts. Sequencing was performed with immunoSEQ multiplex PCR; in TCRdb, only in-frame clones are kept and a portion is missing. From that table come the V and J calls and clone size; the DNA was used to work out D and trimming. The data contain around 480,000 clones, about 90% of them seen just once; the ten biggest clones take up about 0.65%.

The origin of this receptor is a woman under 30 who had recovered from COVID-19. V is TRBV12-5 and J is TRBJ2-7; no firm D call. Material: PBMCs or T cells enriched from blood (not recorded which). CDR3 DNA: TGTGCTAGTGGTTTGGCCTCAGGTTTAGGTGGGCCCTACGAGCAGTACTTC. It codes for CASGLASGLGGPYEQYF.